The entry that follows covers one T cell receptor (beta chain) sequence. This record belongs to a study of shared clonotypes between healthy human individuals. Measured with immunoSEQ multiplex PCR; TCRdb has only the in-frame clones, and not every one. The sample has about 1.5 million clones; approximately 98% are singletons. The CDR3 is 16 amino acids. Trimming removed 3 bases at V and 2 bases at J, with 14 bases between. CDR1 is LNHDA and CDR2 is SQIVND in the germline V gene (reference sequence). The TCR originated in a man aged 30-40 years in good health. The rearrangement links TRBV19 to TRBJ1-5, with TRBD1 as a possible D gene (5 bases). Sequencing used naive CD4+ T cells sorted from blood. Subset defined: CD45RA+ positively selected. This CDR3 is CASSIWSGPGNQPQHF. CDR3 nucleotides: TGTGCCAGTAGTATTTGGTCGGGACCTGGCAATCAGCCCCAGCATTTT.